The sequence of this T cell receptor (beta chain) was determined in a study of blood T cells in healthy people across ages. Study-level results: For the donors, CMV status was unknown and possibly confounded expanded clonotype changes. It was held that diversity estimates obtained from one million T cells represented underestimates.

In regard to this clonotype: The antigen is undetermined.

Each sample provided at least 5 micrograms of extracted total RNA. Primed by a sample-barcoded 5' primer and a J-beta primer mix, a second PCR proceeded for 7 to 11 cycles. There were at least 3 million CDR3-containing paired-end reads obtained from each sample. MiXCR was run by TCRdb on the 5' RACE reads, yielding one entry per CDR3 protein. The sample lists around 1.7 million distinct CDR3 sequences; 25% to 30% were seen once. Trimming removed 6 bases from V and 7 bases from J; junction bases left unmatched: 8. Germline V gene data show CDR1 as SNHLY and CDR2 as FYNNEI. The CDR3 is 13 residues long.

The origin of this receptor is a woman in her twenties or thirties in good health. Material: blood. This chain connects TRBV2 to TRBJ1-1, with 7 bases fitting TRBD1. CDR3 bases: TGTGCCAGCAGATCCAGGGGGTGGGATGAAGCTTTCTTT. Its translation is CASRSRGWDEAFF.